Below are 30 T cell receptor beta chains sequenced from a single sample in a study of shared clonotypes between healthy human individuals. Profiled with immunoSEQ multiplex PCR; TCRdb holds only in-frame clones, not every one. The table has over 750,000 clones, 90% to 98% seen once. Terminally differentiated effector memory CD45RA+ cells were excluded from the naive CD8 cells, which were CD45RO-negative and positively selected for CCR7. Sequencing used naive CD8+ T cells sorted from blood. These receptors all stem from a man aged 30 to 45 in good health.

The chain uses TRBV29-1 and TRBJ1-5, with 9 bases matching TRBD1. V was clipped by 7 bases and J by 7 bases; unmatched bases: 8. Germline loops: CDR1 SQVTM, CDR2 ANQGSEA. This CDR3 has 13 amino acids. The CDR3 DNA sequence: TGCAGCGCCACGGGACAGGGAAACCAGCCCCAGCATTTT. Translated, it gives CSATGQGNQPQHF.

This sequence joins TRBV11-1 and TRBJ2-7; 7 bases match TRBD1. The germline CDR1 and CDR2 sequences are SGHAT and FQDESV (reference sequence). This CDR3 has 13 residues. CDR3 in DNA: TGTTCCCCCGGGACAGTAAGCTCCTACGAGCAGTACTTC. Protein product: CSPGTVSSYEQYF.

The genes are TRBV14 and TRBJ2-2; TRBD1 aligns across 8 bases. CDR1 SGHDN and CDR2 FVKESK come from the germline V gene. The CDR3 sequence is 16 residues long. V shed 1 base, J shed 0 bases, and the junction held 1 base outside the gene matches. CDR3 sequence: CASSQGTGSNTGELFF. The CDR3 DNA is TGTGCCAGCAGCCAAGGGACAGGGTCGAACACCGGGGAGCTGTTTTTT.

As regards this clone: At the DNA level, this CDR3 is encoded by other sequences in the same sample as well. V gene TRBV27 combines with J gene TRBJ2-7; no reliable D call. V was pared by 5 bases and J by 4 bases, with 9 bases between. Germline values: CDR1 MNHEY, CDR2 SMNVEV (reference sequence). The CDR3 has 12 residues. In DNA, the CDR3 is TGTGCCAGCAGTCCCCTCGGTTACGAGCAGTACTTC. This sequence encodes CASSPLGYEQYF.

CDR3: CASRSSGSSSYEQYF. CDR3 nucleotides: TGTGCCAGCAGGTCTAGCGGGAGCTCGTCCTACGAGCAGTACTTC. The rearrangement links TRBV2 to TRBJ2-7, with 10 bases lining up with TRBD2. Germline lookup yields CDR1 SNHLY and CDR2 FYNNEI. The CDR3 runs to 15 residues. Unmatched junction bases numbered 6, after V lost 6 bases and J lost 1 base.

V gene TRBV4-1 combines with J gene TRBJ2-5; 7 positions match TRBD2. Germline CDR1 is MGHRA and CDR2 is YSYEKL. The CDR3 consists of 14 residues. V gave up 0 bases and J gave up 7 bases; unmatched junction bases: 5. The CDR3 protein is CASSQDRTSGTQYF. CDR3 coding DNA: TGCGCCAGCAGCCAAGACAGGACTAGTGGGACCCAGTACTTC.

This clone was detected only once. The chain combines TRBV5-1 with TRBJ1-1; no reliable D call. Per germline, CDR1 SGHRS and CDR2 YFSETQ. The CDR3 runs to 12 residues. V was shortened by 4 bases and J by 5 bases, with 9 bases between the two germline ends. The CDR3 nucleotides are TGCGCCAGCAGCGCTGACAATACTGAAGCTTTCTTT. Its protein product is CASSADNTEAFF.

The V call is TRBV11-2, the J call TRBJ2-6; no clear D gene. The CDR3 spans 15 residues. V shed 7 bases and J shed 4 bases, with 14 bases lying between them. The germline CDR1 and CDR2 sequences are SGHAT and FQNNGV. CDR3 sequence (DNA): TGTGCCAGCACCTTCCCTTCTGGGGGGGCCAACGTCCTGACTTTC. Residues: CASTFPSGGANVLTF.

This clone was picked up one time. The chain uses TRBV6-6 and TRBJ2-3, with unresolved D. CDR1 and CDR2 (germline): MNHNY, SVGAGI (reference sequence). V gave up 5 bases and J gave up 3 bases, with 12 bases separating them. This CDR3 is built from 14 residues. The DNA for the CDR3 is TGTGCCAGCAGTCCTTCTGGGTTGACAGATACGCAGTATTTT. Encoded protein: CASSPSGLTDTQYF.

V usage is TRBV6-5 and J usage is TRBJ1-1, with D perhaps matching TRBD1 (5 bases). Germline V gives CDR1 MNHEY, CDR2 SVGAGI. CDR3 length equals 14 residues. Trimming pared 4 bases from V and 8 bases from J, leaving 17 bases between. Here the CDR3 reads CASSLSAGTAEAFF. The CDR3, as DNA: TGTGCCAGCAGTTTGTCCGCGGGGACGGCGGAAGCTTTCTTT.

As for this clone: Germline is not matched at one junction end, which may reflect a read error. The chain has TRBV7-7 and TRBJ2-1, with TRBD2 identical over 11 bases. Germline values: CDR1 SSHAT, CDR2 FNYEAQ (reference sequence). This CDR3 spans 15 amino acids. The chain's CDR3 is CASSQGTSGGNEQFF. The CDR3 DNA is TGTGCTAGCAGCCAGGGGACTAGCGGAGGCAATGAGCAGTTCTTC.

This chain joins TRBV29-1 and TRBJ2-2; D uncertain. CDR1 is SQVTM, CDR2 ANQGSEA, per germline. The CDR3 is 14 residues long. V was trimmed by 1 base and J by 0 bases, leaving 6 bases between them. CDR3 sequence: CSVEVSTNTGELFF. The CDR3 DNA reads as TGCAGCGTTGAAGTCTCCACGAACACCGGGGAGCTGTTTTTT.

The chain employs TRBV5-4 and TRBJ1-1; 8 nucleotides align to TRBD1. The CDR3 sequence is 14 residues long. Unmatched junction bases numbered 7, after V lost 4 bases and J lost 5 bases. Germline CDR1 reads SGHNT; CDR2 reads YYREEE (reference sequence). In nucleotides, the CDR3 is TGTGCCAGCAGCCCCGACAGGGGAGGAACTGAAGCTTTCTTT. It yields the protein CASSPDRGGTEAFF.

V usage is TRBV5-1 and J usage is TRBJ2-7; 10 bases line up with TRBD1. J lost 2 bases, V lost 4 bases, and 6 bases had no gene match. The CDR3 spans 15 residues. In germline, CDR1 is SGHRS, CDR2 YFSETQ. CDR3 sequence reads: CASSPGTGETYEQYF. CDR3 coding DNA: TGCGCCAGCAGCCCCGGGACAGGGGAAACCTACGAGCAGTACTTC.

The genes are TRBV5-1 and TRBJ1-5; 8 bases are a match to TRBD1. Trimming cost V 3 bases and J 5 bases; bases outside gene matches: 4. Germline-derived CDR1 and CDR2 are SGHRS and YFSETQ. CDR3 size: 14 residues. The CDR3 nucleotides are TGCGCCAGCAGCTGGACAGGGCCCCATCAGCCCCAGCATTTT. Its translation is CASSWTGPHQPQHF. The full variable domain, with the rest looked up from reference TRBV5-1 and TRBJ1-5, is KAGVTQTPRYLIKTRGQQVTLSCSPISGHRSVSWYQQTPGQGLQFLFEYFSETQRNKGNFPGRFSGRQFSNSRSEMNVSTLELGDSALYLCASSWTGPHQPQHFGDGTRLSIL.

The chain combines TRBV16 with TRBJ2-7; no reliable D call. The V and J ends lost 3 bases and 9 bases respectively, with 15 bases between them. The CDR3 is 13 residues long. Germline assignment: CDR1 KGHSY and CDR2 FQNENV. CDR3 bases: TGTGCCAGCAGCCATCCACTACGTCCGGCGCAGTACTTC. This gives the protein CASSHPLRPAQYF.

The J gene is TRBJ2-7, the V gene TRBV28; D not resolved. Trimming pared 4 bases from V and 2 bases from J, leaving 18 bases between. Germline loops: CDR1 MDHEN, CDR2 SYDVKM. This CDR3 has 16 amino acids. The CDR3 DNA sequence: TGTGCCAGCAGTTACGGATTCGACACAACCACCTACGAGCAGTACTTC. Its translation is CASSYGFDTTTYEQYF.

This chain uses TRBV9 with TRBJ1-2; 9 bases line up with TRBD1. The length of the CDR3 is 15 residues. J gave up 4 bases and V 3 bases, and 7 bases lay outside the gene matches. The germline V gene has CDR1 SGDLS and CDR2 YYNGEE. The CDR3 region is CASSGTGVDRYGYTF. In DNA form, the CDR3 reads TGTGCCAGCAGCGGGACAGGGGTTGATCGCTATGGCTACACCTTC.

The V call is TRBV7-9, the J call TRBJ1-4; 8 bases agree with TRBD1. The CDR3 contains 16 residues. Trimming at V came to 5 bases and at J to 5 bases, leaving 10 bases not matched to a gene. In germline, CDR1 is SEHNR, CDR2 FQNEAQ (reference sequence). Here the CDR3 DNA reads TGTGCCAGCAGCCGTTCAGGGGGCATCCTCAATGAAAAACTGTTTTTT. Its protein product is CASSRSGGILNEKLFF.

This clone was seen just once. The V call is TRBV2, the J call TRBJ1-4, with no clear D. Trimming left V 6 bases short and J 8 bases short, with 13 bases between. Germline V gives CDR1 SNHLY, CDR2 FYNNEI. CDR3 length equals 13 residues. The CDR3 loop is CASSPLMGEKLFF. The CDR3 region has the DNA TGTGCCAGCAGCCCTTTGATGGGCGAAAAACTGTTTTTT. The entire variable domain, with the rest obtained from reference TRBV2 and TRBJ1-4, is as follows: EPEVTQTPSHQVTQMGQEVILRCVPISNHLYFYWYRQILGQKVEFLVSFYNNEISEKSEIFDDQFSVERPDGSNFTLKIRSTKLEDSAMYFCASSPLMGEKLFFGSGTQLSVL.

The rearrangement joins TRBV5-6 to TRBJ2-1, with D unresolved. Trimming removed 0 bases at V and 4 bases at J, with 8 bases between. In germline, CDR1 is SGHDT, CDR2 YYEEEE. The CDR3 has 14 amino acids. CDR3 DNA: TGTGCCAGCAGCTTGGACGGCTCTTACAATGAGCAGTTCTTC. This translates into CASSLDGSYNEQFF.

The V call is TRBV13, the J call TRBJ2-5; D is perhaps TRBD1 (6 bases). The V and J ends lost 10 bases and 2 bases respectively, with 11 bases between them. The V gene's germline CDR1 is PRHDT and CDR2 FYEKMQ (reference sequence). The CDR3 runs to 12 residues. The DNA for the CDR3 is TGTGCCACATCCGGACAGCAAGAGACCCAGTACTTC. Translating it yields CATSGQQETQYF. Variable domain in full (rest from reference TRBV13 and TRBJ2-5): AAGVIQSPRHLIKEKRETATLKCYPIPRHDTVYWYQQGPGQDPQFLISFYEKMQSDKGSIPDRFSAQQFSDYHSELNMSSLELGDSALYFCATSGQQETQYFGPGTRLLVL.

This chain uses TRBV27 with TRBJ2-7, with D possibly matching TRBD1 (6 bases). The CDR3 spans 14 residues. CDR1 MNHEY and CDR2 SMNVEV come from the germline V gene (reference sequence). The ends were cut back, 6 bases at V and 2 bases at J, with 14 bases in the middle. The DNA for the CDR3 is TGTGCCAGCAGAACAGGGATCCACCCCTACGAGCAGTACTTC. It yields the protein CASRTGIHPYEQYF.

The chain is built from TRBV19 and TRBJ2-7, with D possibly being TRBD2 (6 bases). V lost 4 bases, J lost 3 bases, and 13 bases lay in between. The CDR3 consists of 14 residues. Per germline, CDR1 LNHDA and CDR2 SQIVND (reference sequence). CDR3 sequence (DNA): TGTGCCAGTAGTACGTCTAGCGCAAACTACGAGCAGTACTTC. Protein: CASSTSSANYEQYF.

This clone occurred once. The rearrangement uses TRBV6-4 and TRBJ2-1, with a tentative D call TRBD2 (5 bases). Trimming cost V 7 bases and J 5 bases, with 15 bases left between them. CDR1 is MRHNA, CDR2 SNTAGT, per germline. This CDR3 contains 14 residues. The CDR3 region is CASMEDSTHNEQFF. Here the CDR3 DNA reads TGTGCCAGCATGGAGGACTCGACGCACAATGAGCAGTTCTTC.

The V call is TRBV7-6, the J call TRBJ2-6; D tentatively reads TRBD1 or TRBD2 (5 bases each). CDR1 and CDR2 (germline): SGHVS, FNYEAQ. Trimming shortened V by 4 bases and J by 2 bases, and 18 bases separated the two germline ends. The CDR3 sequence is 18 residues long. The CDR3 coding sequence is TGTGCCAGCAGCTCCCCCCGTGAGGGGCTGGCTGGGGCCAACGTCCTGACTTTC. It specifies CASSSPREGLAGANVLTF.

The chain links TRBV5-4 to TRBJ2-1, with 9 bases aligning to TRBD2. V dropped 4 bases and J dropped 6; count of bases not matched to a gene: 2. This CDR3 comprises 13 residues. Germline V gene lookup returns CDR1 SGHNT and CDR2 YYREEE (reference sequence). CDR3 DNA sequence: TGTGCCAGCAGCCCGGGACTAGCCAATGAGCAGTTCTTC. Protein sequence: CASSPGLANEQFF. The full variable domain, its missing parts supplied by reference TRBV5-4 and TRBJ2-1, is ETGVTQSPTHLIKTRGQQVTLRCSSQSGHNTVSWYQQALGQGPQFIFQYYREEENGRGNFPPRFSGLQFPNYSSELNVNALELDDSALYLCASSPGLANEQFFGPGTRLTVL.

This rearrangement joins TRBV7-9 to TRBJ2-1; TRBD2 matches at 10 bases. The ends lost 1 base at V and 8 bases at J; junction bases unmatched: 8. The germline V gene encodes CDR1 SEHNR and CDR2 FQNEAQ (reference sequence). The CDR3 consists of 16 residues. For the CDR3, the DNA is TGTGCCAGCAGCTTAGGTTTTGCTAGCGGGAGCGATGAGCAGTTCTTC. Its translation: CASSLGFASGSDEQFF.

This chain connects TRBV4-1 to TRBJ2-3, with D perhaps TRBD1 (6 bases). From germline, CDR1 is MGHRA and CDR2 YSYEKL. This CDR3 has 17 residues. Trimming took 2 bases from V and 4 from J, leaving 19 bases between them. The CDR3 protein is CASSQTHRDLGADTQYF. In DNA, the CDR3 is TGCGCCAGCAGCCAAACCCACAGGGACCTCGGCGCAGATACGCAGTATTTT.

V gene TRBV4-3 combines with J gene TRBJ2-7, with a weak D call TRBD2 (6 bases). CDR3 size: 15 residues. V was shortened by 1 base and J by 0 bases, with 10 bases between the two germline ends. Germline CDR1 reads LGHNA; CDR2 reads YSLEER. This chain's CDR3 is CASSQVRESSYEQYF. CDR3 nucleotides: TGCGCCAGCAGCCAAGTACGGGAGAGCTCCTACGAGCAGTACTTC.